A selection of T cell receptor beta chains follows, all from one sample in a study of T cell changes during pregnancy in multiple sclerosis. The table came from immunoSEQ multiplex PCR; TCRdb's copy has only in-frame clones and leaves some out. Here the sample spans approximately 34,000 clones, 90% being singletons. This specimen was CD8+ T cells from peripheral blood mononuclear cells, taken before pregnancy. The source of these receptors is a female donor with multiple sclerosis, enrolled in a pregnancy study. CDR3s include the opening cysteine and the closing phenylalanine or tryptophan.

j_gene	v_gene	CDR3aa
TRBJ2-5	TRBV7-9	CASRPTRYQETQYF
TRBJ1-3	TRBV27	CASRDSVGGNTIYF
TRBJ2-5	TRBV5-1	CASSLAGGGGQETQYF
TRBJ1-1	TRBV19	CASSLHYNTEAFF
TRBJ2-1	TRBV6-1	CASSEGIGGGPSYNEQFF
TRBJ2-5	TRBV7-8	CASSLWPGVQETQYF
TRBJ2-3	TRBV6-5	CASTKGTSGGNTQYF
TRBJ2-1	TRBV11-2	CASSLNNEQFF
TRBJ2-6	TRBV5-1	CASSLRGQIFSGANVLTF
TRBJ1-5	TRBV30	CAWSVAGNQPQHF
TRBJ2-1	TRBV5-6	CASSLLNEQFF
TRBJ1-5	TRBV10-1	CASSDNPSQPQHF
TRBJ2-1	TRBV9	CASSVSRTAVPNEQFF
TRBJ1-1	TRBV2	CASKDRGNTEAFF